These T cell receptor beta chains were read from a single sample in a study of blood T cell repertoires in COVID-19. Profiled with immunoSEQ multiplex PCR; TCRdb holds only in-frame clones, not every one. Seen here are 140,000 or so clones, about 80% observed once, and the top ten hold more than 2.5%. The sample comprised peripheral blood. The source is an elderly woman with acute or convalescent COVID-19. The CDR3 runs from the conserved cysteine through the conserved F or W. Fields, in order: D gene, clone size, V gene, CDR3 length, J gene, CDR3 protein, CDR3 DNA. The D gene is left open where the match is weak. Expanded clones are given a class, and other clones once, few, many or no size at all.

D gene: TRBD1; clone size: .; V gene: TRBV7-2; CDR3 length: 16; J gene: TRBJ1-2; CDR3 protein: CASSSFSVQGARGYTF; CDR3 DNA: TGTGCCAGCAGCTCCTTTAGCGTCCAGGGGGCTCGGGGCTACACCTTC
D gene: .; clone size: once; V gene: TRBV2; CDR3 length: 15; J gene: TRBJ1-4; CDR3 protein: CASSAGRRVYEKLFF; CDR3 DNA: TGTGCCAGCAGTGCCGGGCGCAGGGTATACGAAAAACTGTTTTTT
D gene: TRBD2; clone size: .; V gene: TRBV2; CDR3 length: 14; J gene: TRBJ2-5; CDR3 protein: CASSQGLAEETQYF; CDR3 DNA: TGTGCCAGCAGTCAAGGACTAGCGGAAGAGACCCAGTACTTC
D gene: .; clone size: once; V gene: TRBV4-3; CDR3 length: 14; J gene: TRBJ1-4; CDR3 protein: CASSVGGGGEKLFF; CDR3 DNA: TGCGCCAGCAGCGTTGGAGGGGGGGGTGAAAAACTGTTTTTT
D gene: TRBD1; clone size: .; V gene: TRBV4-1; CDR3 length: 16; J gene: TRBJ1-4; CDR3 protein: CASSQKQGAANEKLFF; CDR3 DNA: TGCGCCAGCAGCCAAAAACAGGGGGCGGCTAATGAAAAACTGTTTTTT
D gene: .; clone size: .; V gene: TRBV5-6; CDR3 length: 12; J gene: TRBJ2-3; CDR3 protein: CASSLLPDTQYF; CDR3 DNA: TGTGCCAGCAGCTTGCTCCCAGATACGCAGTATTTT
D gene: .; clone size: .; V gene: TRBV10-3; CDR3 length: 13; J gene: TRBJ1-5; CDR3 protein: CAISPTGSQPQHF; CDR3 DNA: TGTGCCATCAGCCCCACGGGGAGTCAGCCCCAGCATTTT
D gene: .; clone size: .; V gene: TRBV10-3; CDR3 length: 15; J gene: TRBJ1-1; CDR3 protein: CAIKGGSGASTEAFF; CDR3 DNA: TGTGCCATCAAGGGGGGGAGTGGGGCGAGCACTGAAGCTTTCTTT
D gene: .; clone size: .; V gene: TRBV5-1; CDR3 length: 15; J gene: TRBJ1-5; CDR3 protein: CASSLEGGRNQPQHF; CDR3 DNA: TGCGCCAGCAGCTTGGAAGGGGGTCGCAATCAGCCCCAGCATTTT
D gene: TRBD2; clone size: .; V gene: TRBV24-1; CDR3 length: 14; J gene: TRBJ2-3; CDR3 protein: CATSASGGADTQYF; CDR3 DNA: TGTGCCACCAGTGCCAGCGGGGGGGCAGATACGCAGTATTTT
D gene: .; clone size: .; V gene: TRBV15; CDR3 length: 14; J gene: TRBJ1-2; CDR3 protein: CATSGNRAHYGYTF; CDR3 DNA: TGTGCCACCAGCGGAAACAGGGCCCACTATGGCTACACCTTC
D gene: TRBD1; clone size: .; V gene: TRBV19; CDR3 length: 15; J gene: TRBJ1-1; CDR3 protein: CASRPRDSLNTEAFF; CDR3 DNA: TGTGCCAGTCGACCTCGGGACAGTCTGAACACTGAAGCTTTCTTT
D gene: TRBD1; clone size: .; V gene: TRBV27; CDR3 length: 16; J gene: TRBJ1-6; CDR3 protein: CASSTGGAPYNSPLHF; CDR3 DNA: TGTGCCAGCAGTACAGGGGGCGCGCCCTATAATTCACCCCTCCACTTT
D gene: .; clone size: .; V gene: TRBV7-2; CDR3 length: 12; J gene: TRBJ1-1; CDR3 protein: CASSLRTAGAFF; CDR3 DNA: TGTGCCAGCAGCTTACGGACAGCTGGAGCTTTCTTT
D gene: TRBD1; clone size: .; V gene: TRBV28; CDR3 length: 15; J gene: TRBJ2-7; CDR3 protein: CASSLSGTGDYEQYF; CDR3 DNA: TGTGCCAGCAGTTTATCCGGGACAGGGGACTACGAGCAGTACTTC
D gene: TRBD1; clone size: .; V gene: TRBV27; CDR3 length: 10; J gene: TRBJ1-4; CDR3 protein: CASTPRDSLF; CDR3 DNA: TGTGCCAGCACCCCCCGGGACAGCCTTTTT
D gene: TRBD1; clone size: few; V gene: TRBV19; CDR3 length: 16; J gene: TRBJ2-1; CDR3 protein: CASRPLGTGGINEQFF; CDR3 DNA: TGTGCCAGTAGGCCTCTGGGGACAGGGGGGATTAATGAGCAGTTCTTC
D gene: .; clone size: few; V gene: TRBV7-2; CDR3 length: 13; J gene: TRBJ1-1; CDR3 protein: CASSTNRDAEAFF; CDR3 DNA: TGTGCCAGCAGCACTAACAGGGACGCTGAAGCTTTCTTT
D gene: TRBD1; clone size: .; V gene: TRBV7-9; CDR3 length: 16; J gene: TRBJ1-2; CDR3 protein: CASGGGSGTGGRRYTF; CDR3 DNA: TGTGCCAGCGGCGGGGGTTCCGGGACAGGGGGACGGCGCTACACCTTC
D gene: .; clone size: .; V gene: TRBV5-1; CDR3 length: 14; J gene: TRBJ2-1; CDR3 protein: CASMNTASYNEQFF; CDR3 DNA: TGCGCCAGCATGAACACCGCCTCCTACAATGAGCAGTTCTTC
D gene: TRBD1; clone size: .; V gene: TRBV5-4; CDR3 length: 16; J gene: TRBJ1-1; CDR3 protein: CASSDRGRYPNTEAFF; CDR3 DNA: TGTGCCAGCAGCGACAGGGGACGGTATCCGAACACTGAAGCTTTCTTT
D gene: .; clone size: .; V gene: TRBV18; CDR3 length: 18; J gene: TRBJ2-3; CDR3 protein: CASSPATVSRYITDTQYF; CDR3 DNA: TGTGCCAGCTCACCTGCGACAGTATCCCGTTATATCACAGATACGCAGTATTTT
D gene: TRBD1; clone size: .; V gene: TRBV5-1; CDR3 length: 17; J gene: TRBJ2-1; CDR3 protein: CASSFDHTGGSYNEQFF; CDR3 DNA: TGCGCCAGCAGCTTCGACCACACAGGGGGATCCTACAATGAGCAGTTCTTC
D gene: TRBD1; clone size: .; V gene: TRBV27; CDR3 length: 14; J gene: TRBJ2-7; CDR3 protein: CASGTGINSYEQYF; CDR3 DNA: TGTGCCAGCGGGACAGGCATAAACTCCTACGAGCAGTACTTC
D gene: TRBD1; clone size: once; V gene: TRBV7-9; CDR3 length: 17; J gene: TRBJ1-4; CDR3 protein: CASSRTGIGFVGEKLFF; CDR3 DNA: TGTGCCAGCAGCCGGACAGGGATCGGCTTCGTCGGGGAAAAACTGTTTTTT
D gene: .; clone size: .; V gene: TRBV6-5; CDR3 length: 12; J gene: TRBJ1-2; CDR3 protein: CASRNRAYGYTF; CDR3 DNA: TGTGCCAGCAGGAACAGGGCTTATGGCTACACCTTC
D gene: .; clone size: .; V gene: TRBV4-2; CDR3 length: 14; J gene: TRBJ1-1; CDR3 protein: CASSQGGSNTEAFF; CDR3 DNA: TGTGCCAGCAGCCAAGGGGGCAGTAACACTGAAGCTTTCTTT
D gene: .; clone size: .; V gene: TRBV27; CDR3 length: 13; J gene: TRBJ2-7; CDR3 protein: CASSSPSSYEQYF; CDR3 DNA: TGTGCCAGCAGTTCGCCCAGCTCCTACGAGCAGTACTTC
D gene: TRBD1; clone size: few; V gene: TRBV7-2; CDR3 length: 14; J gene: TRBJ1-5; CDR3 protein: CASSFLGQGQPQHF; CDR3 DNA: TGTGCCAGCAGCTTTTTGGGACAGGGTCAGCCCCAGCATTTT
D gene: .; clone size: .; V gene: TRBV19; CDR3 length: 12; J gene: TRBJ1-5; CDR3 protein: CASRTAQKPQHF; CDR3 DNA: TGTGCCAGTAGGACTGCGCAGAAGCCCCAGCATTTT
D gene: .; clone size: .; V gene: TRBV19; CDR3 length: 13; J gene: TRBJ1-5; CDR3 protein: CASSRLGDQPQHF; CDR3 DNA: TGTGCCAGTAGTCGGCTCGGGGATCAGCCCCAGCATTTT
D gene: TRBD2; clone size: .; V gene: TRBV28; CDR3 length: 14; J gene: TRBJ2-5; CDR3 protein: CASNGGGYQETQYF; CDR3 DNA: TGTGCCAGCAACGGCGGGGGGTACCAAGAGACCCAGTACTTC
D gene: .; clone size: .; V gene: TRBV9; CDR3 length: 14; J gene: TRBJ1-6; CDR3 protein: CASSENHRAGSLHF; CDR3 DNA: TGTGCCAGCAGCGAAAACCATCGTGCGGGGTCCCTCCACTTT
D gene: TRBD1; clone size: .; V gene: TRBV10-3; CDR3 length: 15; J gene: TRBJ1-4; CDR3 protein: CAISVSGQGFEKLFF; CDR3 DNA: TGTGCCATCAGTGTTTCTGGACAGGGCTTTGAAAAACTGTTTTTT
D gene: .; clone size: .; V gene: TRBV7-2; CDR3 length: 16; J gene: TRBJ2-1; CDR3 protein: CASGLQVGFSYNEQFF; CDR3 DNA: TGTGCCAGCGGGCTACAGGTGGGGTTCTCCTACAATGAGCAGTTCTTC
D gene: TRBD1; clone size: .; V gene: TRBV29-1; CDR3 length: 13; J gene: TRBJ1-1; CDR3 protein: CSVGTGYIPEAFF; CDR3 DNA: TGCAGCGTGGGGACAGGGTATATACCTGAAGCTTTCTTT
D gene: .; clone size: .; V gene: TRBV4-2; CDR3 length: 14; J gene: TRBJ1-6; CDR3 protein: CASSETRNNSPLHF; CDR3 DNA: TGTGCCAGCAGCGAGACACGGAATAATTCACCCCTCCACTTT
D gene: .; clone size: .; V gene: TRBV10-3; CDR3 length: 14; J gene: TRBJ2-1; CDR3 protein: CAISDVGGDNEQFF; CDR3 DNA: TGTGCCATCAGTGACGTTGGAGGGGACAATGAGCAGTTCTTC